This T cell receptor beta chain was captured by sequencing in a study of CD8 T cells in Susac syndrome (dated by TCRdb to 2018 to 2020). With respect to the entire study: Of the Susac syndrome patients who were sequenced, over five had clinically active disease and roughly eight were in clinical remission. The study used repertoire sequencing to test whether antigen drove CD8+ T cell activation and differentiation in Susac syndrome. At blood withdrawal, Susac syndrome patients were therapy-naive, treated with corticosteroids (with IVIg additionally given to some), or treated with IVIg alone.

From V the trimming removes 6 bases and from J it removes 1 base, while the gene matches leave 10 bases of the junction unaccounted for. Including the terminal cysteine and phenylalanine, the CDR3 comprises 16 residues. The kept DNA is CDR3 alone, 48 bases in frame from the first base. The germline V gene yields SGHVS for CDR1 and FQNEAQ for CDR2. As regards this clonotype: The specificity of this receptor is unknown. The input lacks base qualities; no much larger clone sits a single base away.

RNA was extracted with the RNeasy kit and about 0.5 to 1 ug was reverse transcribed using random hexamers. The immunoSEQ multiplex PCR assay, covering 54 Vbeta and 13 Jbeta segments, was used to amplify TCR beta CDR3 regions. To correct PCR amplification bias, a synthetic template baseline was used for both primer optimization and computational correction. The study's own analysis went as follows. Only productive sequences were kept, with reads annotated to V, D and J genes according to IMGT and analyzed in immunoSEQ Analyzer. Clonality was calculated as one minus the Shannon entropy normalized by log2 of the number of productive unique sequences. For each patient and control, public and private clones were evaluated among the 100 most prevalent clones. Clones were defined as Susac-specific when absent from the healthy and MS cohorts, from about 1,100 published viral clones and from other ImmuneACCESS disease sequences. TCRdb reran the public reads through fastp at Q25 and MiXCR, keeping productive beta chains. Rows are unified per CDR3 protein, each entry keeping the most common DNA and genes. None of the V and J calls come from the authors' own analysis; TCRdb made them. In this sample the table shows over 130,000 distinct CDR3 sequences, 85% to 95% of which occur a single time. Together, the top ten hold roughly 0.14% of the sample.

What the study reported, not specific to this receptor: The CD4+ T cell repertoire of patients with Susac syndrome showed no detectable clonal expansion. The number of individuals in the TCR sequencing and HLA analysis was recognized as being relatively small.

Peripheral blood CD8+ and CD4+ T cells from healthy donors, Susac syndrome patients and multiple sclerosis patients were profiled using high-throughput TCR beta sequencing. Susac syndrome patients met recently defined diagnostic criteria for definite or probable disease. Bulk CD8+ and CD4+ T cells were purified magnetically by negative isolation, whereas CD8+ TEMRA cells were enriched by FACS. Blood was drawn into EDTA tubes, processed within 24 hours, and PBMCs were isolated by density gradient centrifugation. PBMCs destined for TCR sequencing were cryopreserved in liquid nitrogen and later thawed in a 37 °C water bath. Purity of sorted or isolated CD4+, CD8+ and CD8+ TEMRA cells was at least 90%.

Material: CD4+ T cells from PBMCs. The chain is made from TRBV7-8 and TRBJ2-7; the junction holds 9 bases that match TRBD1. This TCR came from a human donor with Susac syndrome. The CDR3 region reads CASRPSGTGLSYEQYF. The DNA sequence is as follows: TGTGCCAGCAGACCCTCCGGGACAGGGTTGTCCTACGAGCAGTACTTC.